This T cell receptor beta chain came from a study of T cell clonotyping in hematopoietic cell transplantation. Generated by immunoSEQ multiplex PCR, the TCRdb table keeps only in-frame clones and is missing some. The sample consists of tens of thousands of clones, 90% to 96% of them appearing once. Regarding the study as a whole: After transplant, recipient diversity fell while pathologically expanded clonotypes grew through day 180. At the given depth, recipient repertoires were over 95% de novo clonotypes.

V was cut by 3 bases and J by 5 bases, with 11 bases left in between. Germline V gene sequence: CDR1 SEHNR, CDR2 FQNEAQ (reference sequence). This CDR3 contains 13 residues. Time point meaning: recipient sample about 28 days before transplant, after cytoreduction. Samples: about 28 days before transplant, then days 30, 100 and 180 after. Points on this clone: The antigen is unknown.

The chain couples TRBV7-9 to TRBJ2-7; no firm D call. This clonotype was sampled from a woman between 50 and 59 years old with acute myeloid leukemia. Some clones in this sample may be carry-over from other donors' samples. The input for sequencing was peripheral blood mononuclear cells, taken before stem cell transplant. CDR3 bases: TGTGCCAGCAGCTTGATACTCCTAAACGAGCAGTACTTC. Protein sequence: CASSLILLNEQYF.